This T cell receptor (beta chain) was observed in a study of T cell repertoires in cytomegalovirus infection. Study results and limitations: Cumulative public TCR beta family frequency identified carriers of CMV plus the relevant HLA. It was HLA-C-restricted CMV-specific TCR beta clonotypes that dominated the response ex vivo.

Each CDR3 protein gets one entry after TCRdb re-called the reads with MiXCR. This sample has some 270,000 distinct CDR3 sequences, with less than 25% found just once. The germline gives CDR1 SEHNR, CDR2 FQNEAQ (reference sequence). CDR3 size: 14 residues. The V and J ends lost 1 base and 3 bases respectively, with 10 bases between them. This clonotype has only a few counts. Its antigen is as yet unknown. This receptor was obtained from a human donor in good health (CMV status not recorded). Some clones in this sample may be carry-over from other donors' samples. Sample: cultured PBMCs, taken from culture after CMV antigen stimulation. The genes are TRBV7-9 and TRBJ2-7; the D is unclear. The CDR3 DNA follows: TGTGCCAGCAGCTTAGATTACGGAAACTACGAGCAGTACTTC. Amino acids: CASSLDYGNYEQYF.